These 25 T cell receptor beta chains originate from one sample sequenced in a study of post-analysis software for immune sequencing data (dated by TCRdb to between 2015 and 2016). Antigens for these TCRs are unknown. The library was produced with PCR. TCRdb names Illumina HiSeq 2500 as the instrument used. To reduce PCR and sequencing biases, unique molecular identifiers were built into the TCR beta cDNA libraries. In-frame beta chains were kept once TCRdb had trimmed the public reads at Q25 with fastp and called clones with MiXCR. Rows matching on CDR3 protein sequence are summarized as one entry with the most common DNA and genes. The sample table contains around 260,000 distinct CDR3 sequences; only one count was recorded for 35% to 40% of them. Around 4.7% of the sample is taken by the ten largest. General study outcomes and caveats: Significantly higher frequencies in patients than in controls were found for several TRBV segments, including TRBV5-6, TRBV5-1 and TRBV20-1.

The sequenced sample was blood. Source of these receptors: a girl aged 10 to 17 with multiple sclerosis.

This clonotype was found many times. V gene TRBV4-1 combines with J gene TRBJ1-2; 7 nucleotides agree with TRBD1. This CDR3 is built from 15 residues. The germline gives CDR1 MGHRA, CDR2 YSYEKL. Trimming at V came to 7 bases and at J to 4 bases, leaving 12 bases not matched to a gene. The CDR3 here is CASTLRDSDFYGYTF. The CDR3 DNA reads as TGCGCCAGCACTTTAAGGGACAGTGACTTCTATGGCTACACCTTC.

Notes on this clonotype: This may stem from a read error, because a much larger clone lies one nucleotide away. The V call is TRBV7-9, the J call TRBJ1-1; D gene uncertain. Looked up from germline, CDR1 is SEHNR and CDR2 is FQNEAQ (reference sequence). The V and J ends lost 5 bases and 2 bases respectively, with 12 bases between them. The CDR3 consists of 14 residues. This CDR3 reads CASSTWVGNTEAFF. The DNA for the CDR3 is TGTGCCAGCAGCACGTGGGTCGGAAACACTGAAGCTTTCTTT.

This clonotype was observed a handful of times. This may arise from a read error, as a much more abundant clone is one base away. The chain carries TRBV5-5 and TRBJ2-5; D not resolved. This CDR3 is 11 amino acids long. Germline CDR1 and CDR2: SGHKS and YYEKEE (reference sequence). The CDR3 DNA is TGTGCCAGCAACTTGGATGTGACCCAGTACTTC. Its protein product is CASNLDVTQYF.

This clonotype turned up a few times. This chain's CDR3 is CSVDQAAQETQYF. Written as DNA, the CDR3 is TGCAGCGTTGATCAAGCCGCGCAAGAGACCCAGTACTTC. The gene calls are TRBV29-1 and TRBJ2-7; D call uncertain. The DNA matches TRBJ2-5 better at its end, which makes the J call doubtful. Germline lookup yields CDR1 SQVTM and CDR2 ANQGSEA. The CDR3 runs to 13 residues.

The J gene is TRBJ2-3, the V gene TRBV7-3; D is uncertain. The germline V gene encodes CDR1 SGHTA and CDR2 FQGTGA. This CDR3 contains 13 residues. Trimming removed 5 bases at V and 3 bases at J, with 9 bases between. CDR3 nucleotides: TGTGCCAGCAGCCATGGACCTACAGATACGCAGTATTTT. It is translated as CASSHGPTDTQYF.

CDR3 in amino acids: CASSLMGGTEAFF. In DNA, the CDR3 is TGTGCCAGCAGCTTAATGGGGGGCACTGAAGCTTTCTTT. The rearrangement uses TRBV7-3 and TRBJ1-1; TRBD1 might be the D (5 bases). V was trimmed by 1 base and J by 4 bases, leaving 7 bases between them. Per germline, CDR1 SGHTA and CDR2 FQGTGA. The CDR3 has 13 residues. The full variable domain, with the rest looked up from reference TRBV7-3 and TRBJ1-1, is GAGVSQTPSNKVTEKGKYVELRCDPISGHTALYWYRQSLGQGPEFLIYFQGTGAADDSGLPNDRFFAVRPEGSVSTLKIQRTERGDSAVYLCASSLMGGTEAFFGQGTRLTVV.

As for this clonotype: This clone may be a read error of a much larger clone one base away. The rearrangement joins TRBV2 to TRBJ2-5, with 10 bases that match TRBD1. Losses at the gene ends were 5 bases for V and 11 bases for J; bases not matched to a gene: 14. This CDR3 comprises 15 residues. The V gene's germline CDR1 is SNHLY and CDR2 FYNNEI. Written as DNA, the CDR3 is TGTGCCAGCAGTCAAGGACAGGGGGGCCCCAATGAGCAGTACTTC. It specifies CASSQGQGGPNEQYF.

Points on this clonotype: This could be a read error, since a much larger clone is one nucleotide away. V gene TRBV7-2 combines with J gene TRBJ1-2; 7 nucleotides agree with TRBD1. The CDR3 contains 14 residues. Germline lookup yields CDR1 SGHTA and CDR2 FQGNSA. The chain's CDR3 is CASSLVGQNYGHTF. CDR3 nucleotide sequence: TGTGCCAGCAGCTTAGTGGGACAGAACTATGGCCACACCTTC.

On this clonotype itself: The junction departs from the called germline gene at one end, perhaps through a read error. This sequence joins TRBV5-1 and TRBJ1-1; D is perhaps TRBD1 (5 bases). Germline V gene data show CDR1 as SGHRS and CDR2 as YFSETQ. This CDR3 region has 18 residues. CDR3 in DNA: TGCGCCAGCAGCCCGCGCCCCCAAGGGCAAGGGGTCAACACTGAAGTTTTCTTT. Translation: CASSPRPQGQGVNTEVFF.

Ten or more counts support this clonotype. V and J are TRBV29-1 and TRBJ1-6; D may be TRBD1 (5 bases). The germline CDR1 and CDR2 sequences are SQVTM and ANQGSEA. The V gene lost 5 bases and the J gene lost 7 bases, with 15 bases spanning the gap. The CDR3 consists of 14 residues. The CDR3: CSVSGGSKNSPLHF. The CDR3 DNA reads TGCAGCGTTTCCGGGGGGTCGAAGAATTCACCCCTCCACTTT.

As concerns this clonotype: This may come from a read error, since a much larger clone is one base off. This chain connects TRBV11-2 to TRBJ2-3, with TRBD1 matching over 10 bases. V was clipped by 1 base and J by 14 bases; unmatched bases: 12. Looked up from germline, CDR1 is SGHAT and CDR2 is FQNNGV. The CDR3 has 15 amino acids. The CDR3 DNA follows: TGTGCCAGCAGCTTAGGGGGACTTCGCGACAGGGGGCGGTATTTT. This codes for CASSLGGLRDRGRYF.

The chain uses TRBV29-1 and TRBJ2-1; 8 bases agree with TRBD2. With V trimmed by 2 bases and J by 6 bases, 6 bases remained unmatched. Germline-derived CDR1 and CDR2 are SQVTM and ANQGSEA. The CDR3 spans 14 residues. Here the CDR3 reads CSVERLAGCNEQFF. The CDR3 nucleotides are TGCAGCGTTGAAAGGCTAGCGGGCTGCAATGAGCAGTTCTTC.

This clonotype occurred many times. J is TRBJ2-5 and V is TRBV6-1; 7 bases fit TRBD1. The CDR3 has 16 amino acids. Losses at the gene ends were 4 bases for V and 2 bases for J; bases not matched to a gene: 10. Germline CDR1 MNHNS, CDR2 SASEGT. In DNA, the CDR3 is TGTGCCAGCAGTGCGCGACTCTGGGGACAGCAAGAGACCCAGTACTTC. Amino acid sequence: CASSARLWGQQETQYF.

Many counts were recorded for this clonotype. The CDR3 loop reads CASSQVESNQPQHF. CDR3 DNA: TGTGCCAGCTCACAGGTAGAAAGCAATCAGCCCCAGCATTTT. The chain is built from TRBV18 and TRBJ1-5; no reliable D call. V lost 4 bases to trimming and J lost 1 base, with 8 bases between them. CDR1 and CDR2 from the germline V gene are KGHSH and LQKENI. The CDR3 length is 14 residues. Full variable domain (missing parts from reference TRBV18 and TRBJ1-5): NAGVMQNPRHLVRRRGQEARLRCSPMKGHSHVYWYRQLPEEGLKFMVYLQKENIIDESGMPKERFSAEFPKEGPSILRIQQVVRGDSAAYFCASSQVESNQPQHFGDGTRLSIL.

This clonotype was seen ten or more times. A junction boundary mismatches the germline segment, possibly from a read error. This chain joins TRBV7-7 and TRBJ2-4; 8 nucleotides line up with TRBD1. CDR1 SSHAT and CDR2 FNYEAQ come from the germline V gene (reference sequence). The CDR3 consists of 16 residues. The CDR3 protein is CASSPDRGCGKNIQYF. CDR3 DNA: TGTGCTAGCAGCCCAGACAGGGGCTGTGGTAAAAACATTCAGTACTTC.

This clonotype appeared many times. CDR3 nucleotide sequence: TGTGCCAGCAGCTTAAAACACTGGGCAGCAACCAAAAACATTCAGTACTTC. Translation gives CASSLKHWAATKNIQYF. J is TRBJ2-4 and V is TRBV7-8; no firm D call. CDR1 is SGHVS, CDR2 FQNEAQ, per germline. This CDR3 has 17 residues. V was shortened by 2 bases and J by 2 bases, with 16 bases between the two germline ends. The entire variable domain, with the rest obtained from reference TRBV7-8 and TRBJ2-4, is as follows: GAGVSQSPRYKVAKRGQDVALRCDPISGHVSLFWYQQALGQGPEFLTYFQNEAQLDKSGLPSDRFFAERPEGSVSTLKIQRTQQEDSAVYLCASSLKHWAATKNIQYFGAGTRLSVL.

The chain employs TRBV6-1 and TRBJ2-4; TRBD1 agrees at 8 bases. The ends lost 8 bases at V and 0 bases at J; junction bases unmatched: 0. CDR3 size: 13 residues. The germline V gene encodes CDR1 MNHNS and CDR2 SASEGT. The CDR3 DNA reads TGTGCCAGCGGGACAGGAGCCAAAAACATTCAGTACTTC. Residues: CASGTGAKNIQYF.

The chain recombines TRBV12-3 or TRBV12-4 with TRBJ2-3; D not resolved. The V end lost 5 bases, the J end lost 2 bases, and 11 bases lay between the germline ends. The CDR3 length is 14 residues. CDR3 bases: TGTGCCAGCAGTCCCCGAGTCAACACAGATACGCAGTATTTT. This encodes CASSPRVNTDTQYF.

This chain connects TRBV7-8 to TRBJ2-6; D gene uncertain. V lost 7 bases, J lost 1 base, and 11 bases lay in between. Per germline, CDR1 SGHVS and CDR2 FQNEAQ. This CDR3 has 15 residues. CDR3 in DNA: TGTGCCAGCACCTTGCTAAGATCTGGGGCCAACGTCCTGACTTTC. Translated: CASTLLRSGANVLTF.

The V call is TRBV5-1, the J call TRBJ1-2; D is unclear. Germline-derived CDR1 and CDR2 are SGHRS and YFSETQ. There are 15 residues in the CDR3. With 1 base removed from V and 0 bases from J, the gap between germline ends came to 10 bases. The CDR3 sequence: CASSLQAGANYGYTF. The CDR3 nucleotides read TGCGCCAGCAGCTTGCAGGCAGGTGCTAACTATGGCTACACCTTC.

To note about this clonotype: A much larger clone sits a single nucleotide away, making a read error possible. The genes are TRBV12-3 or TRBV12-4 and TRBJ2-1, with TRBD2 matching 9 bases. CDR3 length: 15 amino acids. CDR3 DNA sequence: TGTGTCAGCAGCGGAAAGACTAGCGGAGACAATGAGCAGTTCTTC. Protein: CVSSGKTSGDNEQFF.

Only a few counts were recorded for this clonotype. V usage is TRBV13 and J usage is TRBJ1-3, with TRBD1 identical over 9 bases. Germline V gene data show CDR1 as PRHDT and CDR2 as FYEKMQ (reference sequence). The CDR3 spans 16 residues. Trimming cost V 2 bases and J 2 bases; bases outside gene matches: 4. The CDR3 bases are TGTGCCAGCAGCTTATGGGGGACAGGGACTGGAAACACCATATATTTT. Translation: CASSLWGTGTGNTIYF. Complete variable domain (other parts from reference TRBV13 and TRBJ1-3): AAGVIQSPRHLIKEKRETATLKCYPIPRHDTVYWYQQGPGQDPQFLISFYEKMQSDKGSIPDRFSAQQFSDYHSELNMSSLELGDSALYFCASSLWGTGTGNTIYFGEGSWLTVV.

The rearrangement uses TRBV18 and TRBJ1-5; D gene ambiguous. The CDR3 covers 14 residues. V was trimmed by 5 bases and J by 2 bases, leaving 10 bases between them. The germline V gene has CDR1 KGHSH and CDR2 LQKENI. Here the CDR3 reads CASSVAERNQPQHF. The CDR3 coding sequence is TGTGCCAGCTCAGTGGCAGAACGCAATCAGCCCCAGCATTTT.

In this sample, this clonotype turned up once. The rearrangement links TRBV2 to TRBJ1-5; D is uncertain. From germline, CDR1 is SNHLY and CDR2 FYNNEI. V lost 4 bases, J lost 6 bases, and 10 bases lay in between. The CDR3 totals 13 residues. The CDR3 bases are TGTGCCAGCAGTGTCGATAGCTCTCAGCCCCAGCATTTT. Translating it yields CASSVDSSQPQHF.

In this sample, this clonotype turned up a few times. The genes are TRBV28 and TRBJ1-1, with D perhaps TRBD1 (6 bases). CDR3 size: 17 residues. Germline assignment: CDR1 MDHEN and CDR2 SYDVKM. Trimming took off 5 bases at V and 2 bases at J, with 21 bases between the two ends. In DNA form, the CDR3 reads TGTGCCAGCAGTCCTTCATCATGGACAGACGTTAACACTGAAGCTTTCTTT. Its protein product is CASSPSSWTDVNTEAFF.